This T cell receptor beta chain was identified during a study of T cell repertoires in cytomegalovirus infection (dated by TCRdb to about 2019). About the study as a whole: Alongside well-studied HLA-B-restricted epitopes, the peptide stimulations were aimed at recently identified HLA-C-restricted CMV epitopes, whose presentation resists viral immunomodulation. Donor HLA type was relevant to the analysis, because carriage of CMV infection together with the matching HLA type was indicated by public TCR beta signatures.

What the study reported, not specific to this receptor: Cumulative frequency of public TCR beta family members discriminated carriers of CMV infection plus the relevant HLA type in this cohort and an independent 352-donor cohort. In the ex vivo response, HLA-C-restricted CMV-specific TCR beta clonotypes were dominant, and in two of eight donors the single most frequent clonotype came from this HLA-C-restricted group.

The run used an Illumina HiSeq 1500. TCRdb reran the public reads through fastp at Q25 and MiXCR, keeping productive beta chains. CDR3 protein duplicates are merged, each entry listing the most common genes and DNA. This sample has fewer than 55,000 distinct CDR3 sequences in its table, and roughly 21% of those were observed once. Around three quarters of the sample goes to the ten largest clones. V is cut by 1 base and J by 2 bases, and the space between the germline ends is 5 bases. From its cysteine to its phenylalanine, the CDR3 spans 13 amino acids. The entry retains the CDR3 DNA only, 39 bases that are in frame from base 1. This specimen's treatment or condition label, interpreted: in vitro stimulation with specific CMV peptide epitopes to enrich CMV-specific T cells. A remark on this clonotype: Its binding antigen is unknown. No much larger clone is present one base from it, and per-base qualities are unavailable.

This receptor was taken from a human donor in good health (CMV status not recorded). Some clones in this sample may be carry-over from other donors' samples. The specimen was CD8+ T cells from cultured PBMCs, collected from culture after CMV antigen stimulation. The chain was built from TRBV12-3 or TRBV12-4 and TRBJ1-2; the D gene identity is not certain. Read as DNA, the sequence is TGTGCCAGCAGTTTAGGAGGGAACTATGGCTACACCTTC. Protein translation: CASSLGGNYGYTF.